A selection of T cell receptor beta chains follows, all from one sample in a study of OX40 agonist ivuxolimab in advanced cancers. Assay: immunoSEQ multiplex PCR; the TCRdb copy retains only in-frame clones and omits some. This table holds fewer than 100,000 clones, 87% found once. The sequences come from CD4+ or CD8+ T cells sorted from blood, collected in a trial of the OX40 agonist ivuxolimab. All receptors come from an adult with an advanced solid tumor such as melanoma, head and neck, liver or kidney cancer. The CDR3 runs from the conserved cysteine through the conserved F or W. Fields, in order: clone size, D gene, J gene, V gene, CDR3 protein, CDR3 DNA. D genes are given only for firm matches. Clone size is not always given. Where it is, it says once, few, many or a class for expanded clones.

. | . | TRBJ1-1 | TRBV5-1 | CASSLNQNTEAFF | TGCGCCAGCAGTTTAAATCAGAACACTGAAGCTTTCTTT
. | . | TRBJ2-1 | TRBV5-1 | CASSFDNSYNEQFF | TGCGCCAGCAGCTTTGATAACTCCTACAATGAGCAGTTCTTC
. | TRBD1 | TRBJ2-3 | TRBV15 | CATLGQGPTDTQYF | TGTGCCACCCTAGGACAGGGCCCCACAGATACGCAGTATTTT
. | TRBD1 | TRBJ2-2 | TRBV9 | CASSAPGTANTGELFF | TGTGCCAGCAGCGCTCCCGGGACAGCGAACACCGGGGAGCTGTTTTTT
. | . | TRBJ1-3 | TRBV13 | CASSLGGSGNTIYF | TGTGCCAGCAGCTTAGGGGGCTCTGGAAACACCATATATTTT
. | . | TRBJ2-3 | TRBV7-9 | CASSETGLFSTDTQYF | TGTGCCAGCAGCGAGACGGGGCTGTTTAGCACAGATACGCAGTATTTT
. | . | TRBJ2-5 | TRBV4-2 | CASSQDKAGQETQYF | TGTGCCAGCAGCCAAGATAAGGCGGGACAAGAGACCCAGTACTTC
. | TRBD1 | TRBJ1-2 | TRBV6-6 | CASSYWDSRYGYTF | TGTGCCAGCAGTTACTGGGACAGCCGCTATGGCTACACCTTC
. | . | TRBJ2-3 | TRBV5-1 | CASSRVDSSTDTQYF | TGCGCCAGCAGCCGGGTAGACAGTAGCACAGATACGCAGTATTTT
. | . | TRBJ2-1 | TRBV7-8 | CASSLGEEGEQFF | TGTGCCAGCAGCTTAGGGGAGGAGGGTGAGCAGTTCTTC
. | TRBD1 | TRBJ2-7 | TRBV6-1 | CASSRDSFLPEQYF | TGTGCCAGCAGTCGGGACAGCTTTCTTCCCGAGCAGTACTTC
once | . | TRBJ2-5 | TRBV7-8 | CASSVAAETQYF | TGTGCCAGCAGTGTCGCCGCAGAGACCCAGTACTTC
. | . | TRBJ2-3 | TRBV10-1 | CASSYSTDTQYF | TGCGCCAGCAGCTACAGCACAGATACGCAGTATTTT
. | . | TRBJ1-3 | TRBV10-3 | CAISESAGRNTIYF | TGTGCCATCAGTGAGTCGGCAGGGCGAAACACCATATATTTT
once | . | TRBJ2-7 | TRBV10-3 | CAISESGAGTDWEQYF | TGTGCCATCAGTGAGTCGGGAGCAGGGACCGACTGGGAGCAGTACTTC
. | . | TRBJ2-7 | TRBV7-2 | CASSLAANGEQYF | TGTGCCAGCAGCTTAGCGGCGAACGGGGAGCAGTACTTC
. | . | TRBJ1-5 | TRBV4-2 | CASSQEAAGSQPQHF | TGTGCCAGCAGCCAAGAGGCAGCGGGGAGTCAGCCCCAGCATTTT
. | TRBD2 | TRBJ2-1 | TRBV7-3 | CASSPGLAGLGEQFF | TGTGCCAGCAGCCCTGGACTAGCGGGGCTGGGTGAGCAGTTCTTC
. | TRBD1 | TRBJ2-2 | TRBV18 | CASSPRDRENTGELFF | TGTGCCAGCTCACCTCGGGACAGGGAAAACACCGGGGAGCTGTTTTTT
few | . | TRBJ1-2 | TRBV4-1 | CASSPRSGPPISNWGYAYTF | TGCGCCAGCAGCCCACGTTCGGGACCTCCTATTTCTAACTGGGGCTATGCCTACACCTTC
. | TRBD1 | TRBJ1-2 | TRBV7-2 | CASSSGRGDGYTF | TGTGCCAGCAGCTCCGGCAGGGGGGATGGCTACACCTTC
. | . | TRBJ1-1 | TRBV6-6 | CASSKPMWTEAFF | TGTGCCAGCAGTAAACCCATGTGGACTGAAGCTTTCTTT
. | . | TRBJ1-1 | TRBV5-1 | CASSLGTMWHTEAFF | TGCGCCAGCAGCCTAGGGACTATGTGGCACACTGAAGCTTTCTTT
few | . | TRBJ1-4 | TRBV19 | CASSILGGATNEKLFF | TGTGCCAGTAGTATCCTAGGGGGAGCAACTAATGAAAAACTGTTTTTT
once | . | TRBJ1-2 | TRBV5-1 | CASSFTGLLAYGYTF | TGCGCCAGCAGCTTCACAGGGCTCCTTGCCTATGGCTACACCTTC
. | . | TRBJ1-5 | TRBV19 | CASSSARGQPQHF | TGTGCCAGTAGTTCGGCGAGAGGTCAGCCCCAGCATTTT
. | . | TRBJ1-2 | TRBV7-9 | CASSLDRYGYTF | TGTGCCAGCAGCTTAGACCGCTATGGCTACACCTTC
few | TRBD1 | TRBJ1-2 | TRBV5-1 | CASSDGTDYYGYTF | TGCGCCAGCAGCGACGGGACAGACTACTATGGCTACACCTTC
. | . | TRBJ1-1 | TRBV9 | CASSVAPQGGSTEAFF | TGTGCCAGCAGCGTAGCCCCACAGGGAGGCTCCACTGAAGCTTTCTTT
. | TRBD1 | TRBJ2-1 | TRBV27 | CASRTGTGDYNEQFF | TGTGCCAGCAGAACCGGGACAGGGGACTACAATGAGCAGTTCTTC
. | . | TRBJ2-5 | TRBV6-6 | CASSYSQGYQETQYF | TGTGCCAGCAGTTACTCCCAGGGGTACCAAGAGACCCAGTACTTC
. | TRBD1 | TRBJ1-5 | TRBV19 | CASSQGQGFNQPQHF | TGTGCCAGTAGTCAGGGACAGGGGTTTAATCAGCCCCAGCATTTT
. | . | TRBJ2-1 | TRBV5-1 | CASSSRQYNEQFF | TGCGCCAGCAGCTCTCGGCAGTACAATGAGCAGTTCTTC
. | TRBD1 | TRBJ2-1 | TRBV5-4 | CASSLEGTGFSNEQFF | TGTGCCAGCAGCTTAGAAGGGACAGGGTTTAGCAATGAGCAGTTCTTC
. | . | TRBJ1-6 | TRBV7-2 | CASSLRREDNSPLHF | TGTGCCAGCAGCTTACGACGCGAGGATAATTCACCCCTCCACTTT
once | TRBD1 | TRBJ1-6 | TRBV6-5 | CASRGDRRGFSPLHF | TGTGCCAGCAGAGGGGACAGGAGGGGATTCTCACCCCTCCACTTT
. | . | TRBJ2-3 | TRBV2 | CASSRADLTDTQYF | TGTGCCAGCAGTAGGGCCGACCTCACAGATACGCAGTATTTT
. | TRBD1 | TRBJ2-1 | TRBV19 | CASSRGTGVPYNEQFF | TGTGCCAGTAGCAGGGGGACAGGGGTCCCCTACAATGAGCAGTTCTTC
. | TRBD2 | TRBJ2-7 | TRBV11-3 | CASSFMAGGEQYF | TGTGCCAGCAGCTTCATGGCGGGGGGCGAGCAGTACTTC
. | . | TRBJ1-1 | TRBV18 | CASSPGAGSNTEAFF | TGTGCCAGCTCACCTGGGGCTGGGAGTAACACTGAAGCTTTCTTT
few | . | TRBJ2-3 | TRBV19 | CASSILDTQYF | TGTGCCAGTAGTATCTTAGATACGCAGTATTTT
once | . | TRBJ2-7 | TRBV6-1 | CATMRDTGWYEQYF | TGTGCCACCATGAGGGACACCGGGTGGTATGAGCAGTACTTC
. | TRBD1 | TRBJ2-5 | TRBV6-6 | CASRQGMDQETQYF | TGTGCCAGCCGACAGGGTATGGACCAAGAGACCCAGTACTTC
. | . | TRBJ1-1 | TRBV28 | CASSDLGTEAFF | TGTGCCAGCAGCGACCTTGGGACTGAAGCTTTCTTT
. | . | TRBJ2-3 | TRBV6-1 | CASSRGVFGTDTQYF | TGTGCCAGCAGTAGAGGGGTGTTCGGCACAGATACGCAGTATTTT
. | . | TRBJ2-5 | TRBV27 | CARGGRATQETQYF | TGTGCCCGAGGAGGGAGAGCGACTCAAGAGACCCAGTACTTC
once | TRBD1 | TRBJ1-3 | TRBV5-1 | CASSAGTGQLSGNTIYF | TGCGCCAGCAGCGCCGGGACAGGACAACTCTCTGGAAACACCATATATTTT
. | . | TRBJ1-1 | TRBV27 | CATATGAGTEAFF | TGTGCCACCGCGACAGGAGCGGGCACTGAAGCTTTCTTT
. | . | TRBJ2-7 | TRBV28 | CASSRYEQYF | TGTGCCAGCAGCAGGTACGAGCAGTACTTC
. | . | TRBJ1-2 | TRBV15 | CATSRDKTPSNNYGYTF | TGTGCCACCAGCAGAGATAAAACCCCCTCGAACAACTATGGCTACACCTTC
. | TRBD1 | TRBJ2-1 | TRBV5-4 | CASSLGTGSYNEQFF | TGTGCCAGCAGCTTGGGGACAGGGTCCTACAATGAGCAGTTCTTC
. | . | TRBJ2-7 | TRBV10-3 | CAIKGDLYEQYF | TGTGCCATTAAAGGGGACCTATACGAGCAGTACTTC
. | . | TRBJ1-1 | TRBV9 | CASSVGRRETEAFF | TGTGCCAGCAGCGTAGGTCGGCGGGAAACTGAAGCTTTCTTT
. | . | TRBJ2-3 | TRBV7-9 | CASSFGGATDTQYF | TGTGCCAGCAGCTTTGGTGGGGCTACAGATACGCAGTATTTT
once | . | TRBJ1-4 | TRBV29-1 | CSAHRGEKLFF | TGCAGCGCCCACCGGGGGGAAAAACTGTTTTTT
. | . | TRBJ1-2 | TRBV5-4 | CALRGGRGGYTF | TGTGCCTTGCGAGGGGGGCGGGGGGGCTACACCTTC
. | . | TRBJ2-1 | TRBV19 | CASSIGTNEQFF | TGTGCCAGTAGTATCGGGACCAATGAGCAGTTCTTC
. | TRBD1 | TRBJ1-1 | TRBV18 | CASSQESGTGVIAFF | TGTGCCAGCTCACAAGAATCCGGGACAGGGGTCATAGCTTTCTTT
. | . | TRBJ2-6 | TRBV5-1 | CASSLDWSTGANVLTF | TGCGCCAGCAGCTTGGATTGGTCTACTGGGGCCAACGTCCTGACTTTC
once | . | TRBJ1-2 | TRBV19 | CASSTRQNNYGYTF | TGTGCCAGTAGTACTAGACAGAATAACTATGGCTACACCTTC